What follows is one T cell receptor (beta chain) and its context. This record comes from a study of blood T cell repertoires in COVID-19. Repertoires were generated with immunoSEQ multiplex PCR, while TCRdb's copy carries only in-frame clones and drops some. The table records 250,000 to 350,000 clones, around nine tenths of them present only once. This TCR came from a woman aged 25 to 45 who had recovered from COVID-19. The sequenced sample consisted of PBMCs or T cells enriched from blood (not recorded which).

The DNA of the CDR3 is TGTGCCAGCGACAGGGGGCTTCAGCCCCAGCATTTT. Protein product: CASDRGLQPQHF. The chain carries TRBV19 and TRBJ1-5; 10 nucleotides align to TRBD1. Germline V lookup: CDR1 LNHDA, CDR2 SQIVND (reference sequence). V lost 9 bases and J lost 6; bases outside the gene matches: 2. This CDR3 contains 12 residues.